This T cell receptor (beta chain) was sequenced for a study of T cell responses to AZD1222 COVID-19 vaccine. Study-wide results and limits: Reports say nearly half of spike-specific TCRs go after unmutated variant regions. Most donors were white British, females outnumbered males, and clonal diversity was possibly underestimated. Just a handful of AZD1222 recipients were seropositive at baseline. None of the repertoires were sampled until the peak T cell response had passed.

Concerning this clone itself: Its antigen is unidentified.

Here immunoSEQ multiplex PCR was the method, and the copy in TCRdb shows in-frame clones only, minus some. Here the sample spans roughly 190,000 clones, approximately 93% being singletons. V was pared by 4 bases and J by 5 bases, with 4 bases of the junction left unmatched. Germline assignment: CDR1 SGHDN and CDR2 FVKESK. The CDR3 contains 14 residues. This chain joins TRBV14 and TRBJ2-5, with 10 bases identical to TRBD2. The sequencing here drew on peripheral blood, taken 28 days after the second AZD1222 dose. This receptor was taken from an adult who received the AZD1222 COVID-19 vaccine. In DNA form, the CDR3 reads TGTGCCAGCAGCCCTGGGACTAGCGTCGAGACCCAGTACTTC. Protein: CASSPGTSVETQYF. Complete variable domain (other parts from reference TRBV14 and TRBJ2-5): EAGVTQFPSHSVIEKGQTVTLRCDPISGHDNLYWYRRVMGKEIKFLLHFVKESKQDESGMPNNRFLAERTGGTYSTLKVQPAELEDSGVYFCASSPGTSVETQYFGPGTRLLVL.